Below are 13 T cell receptor beta chains sequenced from a single sample in a study of cytomegalovirus exposure and HLA in healthy donors. In the PCR, 60 Vbeta and 13 Jbeta primers were used. Here immunoSEQ multiplex PCR was the method, and the copy in TCRdb shows in-frame clones only, minus some. This sample has some 130,000 clones; more than 80% occur once, and the top ten carry less than 7%. The source material was PBMCs. These receptors were collected from a woman aged 30 to 39 in good health and CMV-seropositive.

The chain employs TRBV30 and TRBJ2-1; TRBD1 agrees at 10 bases. The V gene's germline CDR1 is GTSNPN and CDR2 SVGIG (reference sequence). V was pared by 1 base and J by 8 bases, with 8 bases of the junction left unmatched. The CDR3 sequence is 15 residues long. CDR3 protein: CAWSGLGTGVDEQFF. The CDR3 region has the DNA TGTGCCTGGAGTGGTCTCGGGACAGGGGTCGATGAGCAGTTCTTC.

This clone was picked up a small number of times. The V call is TRBV28, the J call TRBJ2-3, with 9 positions matching TRBD2. There are 16 residues in the CDR3. The germline V gene encodes CDR1 MDHEN and CDR2 SYDVKM. V was pared by 4 bases and J by 2 bases, with 7 bases of the junction left unmatched. The CDR3 DNA follows: TGTGCCAGCAGTTCCTTAGGACTAGCGTCCACAGATACGCAGTATTTT. This gives the protein CASSSLGLASTDTQYF.

V is TRBV10-3 and J is TRBJ2-3; D perhaps matches TRBD1 (7 bases). This CDR3 comprises 15 residues. Trimming left V 6 bases short and J 4 bases short, with 17 bases between. The germline CDR1 and CDR2 sequences are ENHRY and SYGVKD. The CDR3 nucleotides read TGTGCCATCAGCTCCATCGACAGGGAGGCAGATACGCAGTATTTT. The encoded protein is CAISSIDREADTQYF.

This clone was picked up a small number of times. The sample holds other DNA sequences that translate to the same CDR3. The V and J genes are TRBV29-1 and TRBJ1-6; 7 positions agree with TRBD1. The germline V gene encodes CDR1 SQVTM and CDR2 ANQGSEA. Losses at the gene ends were 4 bases for V and 7 bases for J; bases not matched to a gene: 4. The CDR3 extends over 13 amino acids. CDR3 sequence reads: CSVVTGVNSPLHF. CDR3 in DNA: TGCAGCGTTGTCACAGGGGTGAATTCACCCCTCCACTTT.

This chain links TRBV5-1 with TRBJ2-2, with D hard to call. The CDR3 is 15 residues long. Germline CDR1 is SGHRS and CDR2 is YFSETQ. The V end was cut by 0 bases, the J end by 1 base, with 7 bases between. CDR3 region: CASSLEPLNTGELFF. For the CDR3, the DNA is TGCGCCAGCAGCTTGGAGCCCTTGAACACCGGGGAGCTGTTTTTT.

The chain has TRBV19 and TRBJ2-1, with D possibly being TRBD1 (5 bases). The germline V gene has CDR1 LNHDA and CDR2 SQIVND (reference sequence). Trimming shortened V by 3 bases and J by 10 bases, and 19 bases separated the two germline ends. This CDR3 comprises 15 residues. CDR3 in amino acids: CASSMDNQAFREQFF. The CDR3 DNA reads TGTGCCAGTAGTATGGACAACCAAGCCTTCAGAGAGCAGTTCTTC.

The chain employs TRBV28 and TRBJ1-1, with D perhaps matching TRBD1 (6 bases). The CDR3 length is 16 residues. Germline loops: CDR1 MDHEN, CDR2 SYDVKM. The V and J ends lost 8 bases and 14 bases respectively, with 33 bases between them. The chain's CDR3 is CASRTLGEGGSSSSFF. The CDR3 DNA sequence: TGTGCCAGCCGAACTTTGGGGGAGGGGGGTAGCTCTTCAAGCTTCTTT.

This clone was counted a few times. The V call is TRBV20-1, the J call TRBJ2-7; TRBD2 matches at 8 bases. The CDR3 has 11 amino acids. Germline CDR1 is DFQATT and CDR2 is SNEGSKA (reference sequence). The trim removed 4 bases at V and 11 bases at J, leaving 7 bases unmatched. CDR3 sequence: CSANPGGAEYF. CDR3 nucleotide sequence: TGCAGTGCTAACCCCGGGGGGGCGGAGTACTTC.

The chain uses TRBV28 and TRBJ2-5, with 7 positions matching TRBD1. V shed 4 bases, J shed 4 bases, and the junction held 12 bases outside the gene matches. Germline assignment: CDR1 MDHEN and CDR2 SYDVKM. The CDR3 consists of 16 residues. CDR3 bases: TGTGCCAGCAGTTCCCTCCCGGGCAGGGGGAGAGAGACCCAGTACTTC. It is translated as CASSSLPGRGRETQYF. The full variable domain, rest sourced from reference TRBV28 and TRBJ2-5, is DVKVTQSSRYLVKRTGEKVFLECVQDMDHENMFWYRQDPGLGLRLIYFSYDVKMKEKGDIPEGYSVSREKKERFSLILESASTNQTSMYLCASSSLPGRGRETQYFGPGTRLLVL.

The genes are TRBV2 and TRBJ1-2; 9 nucleotides match TRBD1. There are 14 residues in the CDR3. J lost 4 bases, V lost 5 bases, and 5 bases had no gene match. The V gene's germline CDR1 is SNHLY and CDR2 FYNNEI. The CDR3 is CASSQDRGIYGYTF. The DNA of the CDR3 is TGTGCCAGCAGTCAGGACAGGGGAATCTATGGCTACACCTTC.

This chain uses TRBV4-2 with TRBJ2-3; 10 bases are shared with TRBD2. Germline CDR1 is LGHNA and CDR2 is YNFKEQ. This CDR3 has 16 residues. Trimming at V came to 3 bases and at J to 2 bases, leaving 5 bases not matched to a gene. This CDR3 reads CASSHAGTSVTDTQYF. In DNA, the CDR3 is TGTGCCAGCAGCCATGCCGGGACTAGCGTCACAGATACGCAGTATTTT.

V usage is TRBV18 and J usage is TRBJ2-7, with 11 bases matching TRBD1. Germline V gene data show CDR1 as KGHSH and CDR2 as LQKENI. Losses at the gene ends were 3 bases for V and 7 bases for J; bases not matched to a gene: 8. This CDR3 comprises 15 residues. CDR3 sequence (DNA): TGTGCCAGCTCACCGCCTGGACAGGGGGCAGGGGAGCAGTACTTC. This codes for CASSPPGQGAGEQYF.

The V call is TRBV25-1, the J call TRBJ1-2; 7 bases are shared with TRBD1. The CDR3 sequence is 16 residues long. The germline V gene encodes CDR1 MGHDK and CDR2 SYGVNS. The ends lost 2 bases at V and 7 bases at J; junction bases unmatched: 13. Here the CDR3 reads CASSELRGGGGSGYTF. The DNA of the CDR3 is TGTGCCAGCAGTGAACTGCGAGGAGGAGGGGGCAGTGGCTACACCTTC.